The 8 T cell receptor beta chains in this list originate from one sample, sequenced in a study of regulatory T cells in long-lasting Graves disease. TCR beta libraries were built with iRepertoire HTBI primers and Arm-PCR of CDR3 regions. TCRdb fed the multiplex PCR reads into MiXCR, producing one record per CDR3 protein. The sample contains approximately 540,000 distinct CDR3 sequences, 12% of which appear only once. Noted time point: newly diagnosed GD, antithyroid drugs for less than 3 months. Extracted RNA from PBMCs served as the source of the TCR library. These same records also appear under a second study, on T cells in Graves' hyperthyroidism and ophthalmopathy.

The sample was peripheral blood mononuclear cells (PBMCs), taken at new diagnosis, from a patient treated with antithyroid drugs. The receptors come from a woman between 25 and 40 years old with Graves disease.

DNA of the CDR3: TGCAGTGCTCTCAGAGTAGCGGGAGATTTGTCCCAGTACTTC. This translates into CSALRVAGDLSQYF. The J gene is TRBJ2-3, the V gene TRBV20-1; 9 positions agree with TRBD2. The J call may be mistaken, given a closer DNA end match to TRBJ2-5. The length of the CDR3 is 14 residues. Germline V lookup: CDR1 DFQATT, CDR2 SNEGSKA (reference sequence).

This clonotype was detected ten times or more. This chain links TRBV20-1 with TRBJ2-7; 10 bases line up with TRBD2. CDR1 and CDR2 (germline): DFQATT, SNEGSKA (reference sequence). CDR3 length: 15 residues. J lost 2 bases, V lost 3 bases, and 7 bases had no gene match. DNA for the CDR3: TGCAGTGCTAGGCTAGCGGGAGTTCCCCCCTACGAGCAGTACTTC. Protein product: CSARLAGVPPYEQYF.

This clonotype came up once. The rearrangement links TRBV7-8 to TRBJ2-2; D call uncertain. Germline loops: CDR1 SGHVS, CDR2 FQNEAQ. The CDR3 length is 15 residues. V was clipped by 2 bases and J by 1 base, with 8 bases between them. The CDR3 DNA follows: TGTGCCAGCAGCTTACATGACCGGAACACCGGGGAGCTGTTTTTT. Its translation is CASSLHDRNTGELFF.

With regard to this clonotype: This clone may be a read error of a much larger clone one base away. The chain is built from TRBV2 and TRBJ1-3; D might be TRBD1 (6 bases). The CDR3 covers 13 residues. The ends were cut back, 7 bases at V and 4 bases at J, with 11 bases in the middle. Germline values: CDR1 SNHLY, CDR2 FYNNEI. The CDR3 is CASKTGLGNTIYF. The CDR3 DNA reads TGTGCCAGCAAAACAGGGCTCGGAAACACCATATATTTT.

This clonotype was counted many times. Written as DNA, the CDR3 is TGTGCCAGCAGCGTAAAGGTAGTCGACAGGCGCGACCTAAACACCGGGGAGCTGTTTTTT. Translating gives CASSVKVVDRRDLNTGELFF. The chain links TRBV9 to TRBJ2-2; tentative D call: TRBD1 (6 bases). The germline V and J ends were trimmed by 1 base and 2 bases, with 24 bases remaining between them. This CDR3 contains 20 residues. Germline-derived CDR1 and CDR2 are SGDLS and YYNGEE.

This clonotype showed up many times. The chain has TRBV7-2 and TRBJ2-2, with D possibly being TRBD2 (6 bases). The CDR3 covers 17 residues. The V and J ends lost 5 bases and 4 bases respectively, with 20 bases between them. Germline lookup yields CDR1 SGHTA and CDR2 FQGNSA. The CDR3 region is CASSPRRESIRTGELFF. In DNA, the CDR3 is TGTGCCAGCAGCCCTCGGAGGGAAAGCATTCGCACCGGGGAGCTGTTTTTT.

The sample holds many counts of this clonotype. The chain recombines TRBV6-5 with TRBJ1-1; the D is unclear. Germline CDR1 MNHEY, CDR2 SVGAGI. This CDR3 contains 14 residues. The V end lost 2 bases, the J end lost 1 base, and 8 bases lay between the germline ends. Here the CDR3 reads CASSYVARNTEAFF. The CDR3 bases are TGTGCCAGCAGTTACGTCGCACGGAACACTGAAGCTTTCTTT.

The chain links TRBV28 to TRBJ1-5; D gene unclear. V dropped 3 bases and J dropped 7 bases, with 10 bases sitting between them. Per germline, CDR1 MDHEN and CDR2 SYDVKM. The CDR3 length is 13 residues. CDR3: CASSFVNRQPQHF. The CDR3 nucleotides are TGTGCCAGCAGTTTTGTAAATAGGCAGCCCCAGCATTTT.